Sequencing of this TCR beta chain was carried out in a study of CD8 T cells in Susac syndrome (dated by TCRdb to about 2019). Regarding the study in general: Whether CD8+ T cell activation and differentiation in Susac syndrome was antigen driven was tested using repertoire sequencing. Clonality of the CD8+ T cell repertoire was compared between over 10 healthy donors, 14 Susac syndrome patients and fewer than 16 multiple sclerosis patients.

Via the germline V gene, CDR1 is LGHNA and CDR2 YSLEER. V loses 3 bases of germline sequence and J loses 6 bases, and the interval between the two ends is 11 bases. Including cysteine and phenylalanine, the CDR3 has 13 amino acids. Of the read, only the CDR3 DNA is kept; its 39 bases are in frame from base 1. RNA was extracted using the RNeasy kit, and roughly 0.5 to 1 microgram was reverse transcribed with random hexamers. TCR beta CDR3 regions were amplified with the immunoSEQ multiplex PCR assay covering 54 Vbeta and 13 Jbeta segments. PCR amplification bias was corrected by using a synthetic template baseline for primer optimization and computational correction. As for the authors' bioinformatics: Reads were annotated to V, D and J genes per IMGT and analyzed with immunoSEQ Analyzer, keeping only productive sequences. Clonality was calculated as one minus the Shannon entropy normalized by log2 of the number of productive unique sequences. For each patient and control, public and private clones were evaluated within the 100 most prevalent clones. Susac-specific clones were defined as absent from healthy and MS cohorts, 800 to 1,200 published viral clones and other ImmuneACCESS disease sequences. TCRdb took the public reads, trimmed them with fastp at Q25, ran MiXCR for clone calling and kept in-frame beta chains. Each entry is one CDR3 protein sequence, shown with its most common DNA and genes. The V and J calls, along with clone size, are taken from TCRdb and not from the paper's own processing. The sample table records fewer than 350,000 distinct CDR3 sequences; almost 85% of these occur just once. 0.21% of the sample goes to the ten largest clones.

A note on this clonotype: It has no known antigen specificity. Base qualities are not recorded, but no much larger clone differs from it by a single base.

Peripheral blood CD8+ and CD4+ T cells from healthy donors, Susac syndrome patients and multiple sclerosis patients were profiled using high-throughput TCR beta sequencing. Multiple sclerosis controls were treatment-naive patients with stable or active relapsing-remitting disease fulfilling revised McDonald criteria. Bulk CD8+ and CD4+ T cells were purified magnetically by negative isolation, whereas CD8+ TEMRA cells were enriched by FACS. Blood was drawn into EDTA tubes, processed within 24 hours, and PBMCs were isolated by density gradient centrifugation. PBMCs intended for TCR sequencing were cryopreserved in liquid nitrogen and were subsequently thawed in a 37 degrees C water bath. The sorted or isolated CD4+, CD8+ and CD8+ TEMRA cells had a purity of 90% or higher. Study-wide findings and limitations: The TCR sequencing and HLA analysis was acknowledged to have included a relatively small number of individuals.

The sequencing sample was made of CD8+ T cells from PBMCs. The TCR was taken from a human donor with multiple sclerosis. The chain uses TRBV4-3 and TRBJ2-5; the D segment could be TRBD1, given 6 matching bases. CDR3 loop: CASSHLGAKTQYF. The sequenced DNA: TGCGCCAGCAGCCATCTGGGGGCGAAGACCCAGTACTTC.